This T cell receptor beta chain comes out of a study of shared clonotypes between healthy human individuals. Overall study context: There were three CD4 naive, three CD4 memory, two CD8 naive and one CD8 memory plates per donor.

For this clone: Its antigen is unknown.

Per germline, CDR1 SGHRS and CDR2 YFSETQ. The V segment lost 2 bases and the J segment 1 base; nucleotides outside the gene matches: 6. The CDR3 totals 15 residues. TCRdb's copy holds only in-frame clones and misses some; the assay was immunoSEQ multiplex PCR. The table lists over a million clones, roughly 97% of them singletons, with more than 0.9% in the top ten. HIV-negative, healthy adults without recent acute infections or vaccinations were the donors. Study-level findings and limits: Few donors restricted represented genetic and exposure-history diversity. The study found lower generation probabilities in non-shared clonotypes than in those shared by all four donors.

The clonotype originates from a young man in good health. The source material was naive CD4+ T cells sorted from blood. Indicated subset: CD45RA+ positively selected. The V call is TRBV5-1, the J call TRBJ2-7; 7 positions match TRBD1. CDR3 sequence reads: CASSFPETGSYEQYF. The CDR3 region has the DNA TGCGCCAGCAGCTTCCCGGAGACAGGGTCCTACGAGCAGTACTTC.